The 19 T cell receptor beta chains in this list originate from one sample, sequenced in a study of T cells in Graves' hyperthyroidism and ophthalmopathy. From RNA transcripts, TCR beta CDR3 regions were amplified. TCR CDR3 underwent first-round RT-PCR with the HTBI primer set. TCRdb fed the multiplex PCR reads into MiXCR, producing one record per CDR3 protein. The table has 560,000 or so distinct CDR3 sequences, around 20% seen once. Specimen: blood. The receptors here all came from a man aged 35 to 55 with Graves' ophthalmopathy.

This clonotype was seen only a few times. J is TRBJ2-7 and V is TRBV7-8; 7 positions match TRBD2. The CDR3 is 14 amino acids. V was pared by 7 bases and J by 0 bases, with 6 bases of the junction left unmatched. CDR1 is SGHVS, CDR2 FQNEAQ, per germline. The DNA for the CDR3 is TGTGCCAGCACGGGGGGTACCAGCTCCTACGAGCAGTACTTC. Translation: CASTGGTSSYEQYF. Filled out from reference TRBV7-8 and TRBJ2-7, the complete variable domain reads GAGVSQSPRYKVAKRGQDVALRCDPISGHVSLFWYQQALGQGPEFLTYFQNEAQLDKSGLPSDRFFAERPEGSVSTLKIQRTQQEDSAVYLCASTGGTSSYEQYFGPGTRLTVT.

DNA of the CDR3: TGTGCCTGCTCGTTGGGCAGCACAGATACGCAGTATTTT. It encodes CACSLGSTDTQYF. The chain has TRBV6-2 or TRBV6-3 and TRBJ2-3, with D hard to call. Trimming took off 11 bases at V and 0 bases at J, with 12 bases between the two ends. The CDR3 consists of 13 residues. Looked up from germline, CDR1 is MNHEY and CDR2 is SVGEGT.

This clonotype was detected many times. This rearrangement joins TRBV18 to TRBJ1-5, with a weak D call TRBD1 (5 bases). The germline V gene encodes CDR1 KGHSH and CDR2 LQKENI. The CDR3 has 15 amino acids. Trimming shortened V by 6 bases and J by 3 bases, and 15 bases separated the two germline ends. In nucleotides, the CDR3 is TGTGCCAGCTCCCCGCTTGGGGGTACCAATCAGCCCCAGCATTTT. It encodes CASSPLGGTNQPQHF.

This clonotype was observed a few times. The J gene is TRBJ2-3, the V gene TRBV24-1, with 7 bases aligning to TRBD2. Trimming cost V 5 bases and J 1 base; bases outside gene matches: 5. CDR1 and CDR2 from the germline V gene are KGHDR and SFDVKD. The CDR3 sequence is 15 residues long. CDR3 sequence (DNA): TGTGCCACCAGTGGAAGCGGGAAAGGCACAGATACGCAGTATTTT. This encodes CATSGSGKGTDTQYF.

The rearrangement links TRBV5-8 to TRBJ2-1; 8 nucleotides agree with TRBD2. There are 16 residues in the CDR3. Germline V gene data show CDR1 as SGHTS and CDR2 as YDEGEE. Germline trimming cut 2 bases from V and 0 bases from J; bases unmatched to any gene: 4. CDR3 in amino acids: CASSLPTSGSYNEQFF. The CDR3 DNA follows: TGTGCCAGCAGCTTACCCACTAGCGGCTCCTACAATGAGCAGTTCTTC.

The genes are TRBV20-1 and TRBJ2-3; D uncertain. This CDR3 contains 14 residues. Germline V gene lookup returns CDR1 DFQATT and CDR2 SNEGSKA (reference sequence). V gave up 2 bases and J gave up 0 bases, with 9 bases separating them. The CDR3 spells CSARPILSTDTQYF. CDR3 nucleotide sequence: TGCAGTGCTAGACCAATTCTTAGCACAGATACGCAGTATTTT.

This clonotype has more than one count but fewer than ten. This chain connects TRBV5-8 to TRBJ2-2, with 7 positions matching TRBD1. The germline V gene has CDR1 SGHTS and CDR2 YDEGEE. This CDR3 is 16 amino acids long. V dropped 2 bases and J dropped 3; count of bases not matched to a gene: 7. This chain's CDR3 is CASSLRQGDYTGELFF. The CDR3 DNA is TGTGCCAGCAGCTTAAGACAGGGCGATTACACCGGGGAGCTGTTTTTT.

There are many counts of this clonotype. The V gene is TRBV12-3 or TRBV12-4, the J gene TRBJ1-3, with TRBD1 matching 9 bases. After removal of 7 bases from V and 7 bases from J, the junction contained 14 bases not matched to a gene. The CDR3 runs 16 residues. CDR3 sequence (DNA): TGTGCCAGCACTCTAACAGGGGGCGCGACTCGGAACACCATATATTTT. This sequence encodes CASTLTGGATRNTIYF.

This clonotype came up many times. CDR3 bases: TGCAGTGCTAAGGAGGGACAGAAGACCCAGTACTTC. Its protein is CSAKEGQKTQYF. V is TRBV20-1 and J is TRBJ2-5; TRBD1 might be the D (7 bases). V was cut by 4 bases and J by 6 bases, with 12 bases left in between. The V gene's germline CDR1 is DFQATT and CDR2 SNEGSKA (reference sequence). The CDR3 is 12 amino acids.

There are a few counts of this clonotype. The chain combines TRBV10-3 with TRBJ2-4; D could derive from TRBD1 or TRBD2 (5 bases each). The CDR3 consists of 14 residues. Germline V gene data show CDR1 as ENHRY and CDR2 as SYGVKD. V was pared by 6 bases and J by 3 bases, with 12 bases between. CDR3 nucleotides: TGTGCCATCAGGGACATTGGAGGCAAAAACATTCAGTACTTC. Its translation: CAIRDIGGKNIQYF.

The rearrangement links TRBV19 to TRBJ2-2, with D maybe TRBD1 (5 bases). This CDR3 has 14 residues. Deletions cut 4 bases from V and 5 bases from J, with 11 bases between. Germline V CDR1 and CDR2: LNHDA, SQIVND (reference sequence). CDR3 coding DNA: TGTGCCAGTAGTACCTGGGGCCGAACCGGGGAGCTGTTTTTT. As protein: CASSTWGRTGELFF.

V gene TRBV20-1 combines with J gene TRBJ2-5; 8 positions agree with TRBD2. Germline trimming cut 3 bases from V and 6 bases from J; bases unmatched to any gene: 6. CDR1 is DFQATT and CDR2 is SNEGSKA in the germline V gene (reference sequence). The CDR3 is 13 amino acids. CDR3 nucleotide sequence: TGCAGTGCTAGTGGTAGCGGGGAAAAGACCCAGTACTTC. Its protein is CSASGSGEKTQYF.

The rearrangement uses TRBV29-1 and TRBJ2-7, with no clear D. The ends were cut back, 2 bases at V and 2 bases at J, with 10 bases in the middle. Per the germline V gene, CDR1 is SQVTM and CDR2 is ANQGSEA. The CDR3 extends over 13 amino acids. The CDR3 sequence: CSVETQQTYEQYF. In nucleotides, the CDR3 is TGCAGCGTTGAAACCCAACAGACCTACGAGCAGTACTTC.

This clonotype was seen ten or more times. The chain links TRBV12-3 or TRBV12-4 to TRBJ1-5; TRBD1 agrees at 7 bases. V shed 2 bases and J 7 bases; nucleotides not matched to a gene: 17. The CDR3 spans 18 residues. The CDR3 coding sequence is TGTGCCAGCAGTTTAACGGGGGGGACAGTAAGCCTACTCCAGCCCCAGCATTTT. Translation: CASSLTGGTVSLLQPQHF.

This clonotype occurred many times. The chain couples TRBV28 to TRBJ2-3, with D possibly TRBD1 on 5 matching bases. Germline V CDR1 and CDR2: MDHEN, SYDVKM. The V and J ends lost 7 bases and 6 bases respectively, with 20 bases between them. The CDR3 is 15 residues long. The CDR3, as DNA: TGTGCCAGCACCCAAGGGGCGGCGCACACGGATACGCAGTATTTT. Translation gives CASTQGAAHTDTQYF.

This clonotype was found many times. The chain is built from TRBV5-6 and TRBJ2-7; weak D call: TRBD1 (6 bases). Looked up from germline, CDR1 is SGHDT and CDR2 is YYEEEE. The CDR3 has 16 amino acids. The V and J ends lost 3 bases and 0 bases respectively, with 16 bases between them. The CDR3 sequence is CASSSRGWVSSYEQYF. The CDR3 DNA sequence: TGTGCCAGCAGCTCCAGGGGATGGGTGAGCTCCTACGAGCAGTACTTC.

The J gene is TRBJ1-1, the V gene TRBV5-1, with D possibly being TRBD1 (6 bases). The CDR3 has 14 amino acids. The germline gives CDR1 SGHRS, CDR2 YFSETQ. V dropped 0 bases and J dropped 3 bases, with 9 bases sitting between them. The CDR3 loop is CASSLDRAYTEAFF. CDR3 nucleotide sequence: TGCGCCAGCAGCTTGGACAGGGCTTACACTGAAGCTTTCTTT.

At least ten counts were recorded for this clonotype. CDR3 in DNA: TGTGCCAGCAGTTCTCTAGTGAACACTGAAGCTTTCTTT. Translation gives CASSSLVNTEAFF. The chain uses TRBV2 and TRBJ1-1; no clear D gene. Per the germline V gene, CDR1 is SNHLY and CDR2 is FYNNEI. V lost 5 bases and J lost 0, with 7 bases in between. This CDR3 has 13 residues.

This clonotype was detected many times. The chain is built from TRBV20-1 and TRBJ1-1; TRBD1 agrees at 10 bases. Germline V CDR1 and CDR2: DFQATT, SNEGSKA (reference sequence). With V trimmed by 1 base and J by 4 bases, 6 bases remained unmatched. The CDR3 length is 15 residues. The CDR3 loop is CSARGQGAVGTEAFF. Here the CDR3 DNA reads TGCAGTGCTAGAGGACAGGGGGCGGTGGGCACTGAAGCTTTCTTT.